The 2 T cell receptor beta chains given below trace back to one sample, sequenced in a study of blood T cell repertoires in COVID-19. Assay: immunoSEQ multiplex PCR; the TCRdb copy retains only in-frame clones and omits some. Of hundreds of thousands of clones in the sample, about 87% are singletons; the top ten hold approximately 9%. Sequenced sample: PBMCs or T cells enriched from blood (not recorded which). The origin of the receptors is a woman aged 18-29 years who had recovered from COVID-19.

The CDR3 sequence is CASSQHSSGRGEQFF. The CDR3 nucleotides are TGTGCCAGCAGTCAACACTCTAGCGGGAGAGGTGAGCAGTTCTTC. The chain links TRBV28 to TRBJ2-1; 10 positions agree with TRBD2. Germline V gene data show CDR1 as MDHEN and CDR2 as SYDVKM. Germline trimming cut 5 bases from V and 9 bases from J; bases unmatched to any gene: 10. This CDR3 region has 15 residues.

This clone was recorded many times. This chain links TRBV5-8 with TRBJ1-5; TRBD1 might be the D (6 bases). Germline V lookup: CDR1 SGHTS, CDR2 YDEGEE. Trimming pared 4 bases from V and 0 bases from J, leaving 11 bases between. This CDR3 region has 15 residues. For the CDR3, the DNA is TGTGCCAGCAGCGTGCAGGGGTATAGCAATCAGCCCCAGCATTTT. Amino acid sequence: CASSVQGYSNQPQHF.